These 8 T cell receptor beta chains were all obtained from the same sample, sequenced in a study of long-term antiretroviral therapy in people with HIV. Survey-level resolution applied to immunoSEQ assay v3.0. Here immunoSEQ multiplex PCR was the method, and the copy in TCRdb shows in-frame clones only, minus some. The data contain fewer than 40,000 clones, approximately 95% of them singletons. This material consisted of unsorted PBMCs, taken around 5.4 years after starting antiretroviral therapy. The receptors were gathered from a woman aged 45-60 years with HIV.

V is TRBV4-3 and J is TRBJ1-1; D is undetermined. The ends were cut back, 3 bases at V and 3 bases at J, with 8 bases in the middle. The CDR3 extends over 13 amino acids. CDR1 and CDR2 (germline): LGHNA, YSLEER. In DNA form, the CDR3 reads TGCGCCAGCAGCCAGGGCAGGTACACTGAAGCTTTCTTT. This codes for CASSQGRYTEAFF.

This sequence joins TRBV6-6 and TRBJ1-1, with a weak D call TRBD1 (5 bases). The CDR3 sequence is 16 residues long. Looked up from germline, CDR1 is MNHNY and CDR2 is SVGAGI (reference sequence). The V and J ends lost 4 bases and 4 bases respectively, with 19 bases between them. The CDR3 DNA reads as TGTGCCAGCAGTTGGTTTGACAGCCTCCGCTCCACTGAAGCTTTCTTT. It is translated as CASSWFDSLRSTEAFF.

The rearrangement links TRBV27 to TRBJ1-5; tentative D call: TRBD1 (5 bases). V shed 3 bases and J shed 2 bases, with 11 bases lying between them. The CDR3 contains 15 residues. The germline gives CDR1 MNHEY, CDR2 SMNVEV (reference sequence). The CDR3 nucleotides are TGTGCCAGCAGTTTCTCCAGGGTTGGCAATCAGCCCCAGCATTTT. Translating it yields CASSFSRVGNQPQHF.

This chain joins TRBV29-1 and TRBJ1-1; possibly TRBD1 for D (5 bases). Germline values: CDR1 SQVTM, CDR2 ANQGSEA. Trimming shortened V by 6 bases and J by 4 bases, and 15 bases separated the two germline ends. This CDR3 is built from 13 residues. CDR3 nucleotides: TGCAGCGTCACGGGGACGGCCGTCACTGAAGCTTTCTTT. Translating gives CSVTGTAVTEAFF.

This clone was observed once. V and J are TRBV29-1 and TRBJ2-7; D is unclear. The V and J ends lost 1 base and 2 bases respectively, with 12 bases between them. CDR1 and CDR2 from the germline V gene are SQVTM and ANQGSEA. The CDR3 spans 14 residues. The CDR3 bases are TGCAGCGTTGAAGTGGTGGGGTCTACCTACGAGCAGTACTTC. This codes for CSVEVVGSTYEQYF.

The V gene is TRBV4-3, the J gene TRBJ2-2, with 7 bases that match TRBD1. The CDR3 is 14 residues long. The V segment lost 2 bases and the J segment 3 bases; nucleotides outside the gene matches: 0. The V gene's germline CDR1 is LGHNA and CDR2 YSLEER. The CDR3 sequence: CASSQTGDTGELFF. Here the CDR3 DNA reads TGCGCCAGCAGCCAAACAGGGGACACCGGGGAGCTGTTTTTT.

The chain uses TRBV7-2 and TRBJ1-6, with 7 bases matching TRBD1. Germline-derived CDR1 and CDR2 are SGHTA and FQGNSA. The CDR3 length is 14 residues. V gave up 1 base and J gave up 6 bases; unmatched junction bases: 0. The CDR3 DNA sequence: TGTGCCAGCAGCTTAGACAGGGGTAATTCACCCCTCCACTTT. Translation: CASSLDRGNSPLHF.

The chain uses TRBV19 and TRBJ1-1; TRBD1 aligns across 7 bases. CDR3 length equals 13 residues. Germline-derived CDR1 and CDR2 are LNHDA and SQIVND (reference sequence). Trimming at V came to 11 bases and at J to 7 bases, leaving 13 bases not matched to a gene. In DNA form, the CDR3 reads TGTGCCGTAAGGGGGCTAGATATCGGTGAAGCTTTCTTT. Encoded protein: CAVRGLDIGEAFF.